This T cell receptor (beta chain) was documented in a study of human T cells and chemical hapten exposure. Regarding the study as a whole: Among TCRs, those above 1 in 1000 frequency were unaffected by DPC sensitization.

Regarding time point: patch test 2, 6 weeks after DPC sensitization. Sample treatment: therapeutic diphenylcyclopropenone sensitization with weekly scalp DPC. Total RNA was extracted from unfractionated whole blood. It was the library that attached unique molecular identifiers to individual cDNA molecules. TCRdb reprocessed the RACE reads via MiXCR and lists one record per CDR3 protein. The sample carries 110,000 or so distinct CDR3 sequences, roughly a tenth recorded once. This clonotype was counted ten times or more. The antigen is undetermined. The specimen was whole blood, collected in connection with sensitization to the hapten diphenylcyclopropenone (DPC). The TCR was taken from a woman in her forties with alopecia areata. Some clones in this sample may be carry-over from other donors' samples.

DNA of the CDR3: TGTGCCACCAGTGATACAACCGGCGGTGGCGGCTACACCTTC. Translation gives CATSDTTGGGGYTF. The V gene is TRBV24-1, the J gene TRBJ1-2; D unclear. This CDR3 contains 14 residues. V lost 3 bases to trimming and J lost 8 bases, with 15 bases between them. CDR1 and CDR2 from the germline V gene are KGHDR and SFDVKD.